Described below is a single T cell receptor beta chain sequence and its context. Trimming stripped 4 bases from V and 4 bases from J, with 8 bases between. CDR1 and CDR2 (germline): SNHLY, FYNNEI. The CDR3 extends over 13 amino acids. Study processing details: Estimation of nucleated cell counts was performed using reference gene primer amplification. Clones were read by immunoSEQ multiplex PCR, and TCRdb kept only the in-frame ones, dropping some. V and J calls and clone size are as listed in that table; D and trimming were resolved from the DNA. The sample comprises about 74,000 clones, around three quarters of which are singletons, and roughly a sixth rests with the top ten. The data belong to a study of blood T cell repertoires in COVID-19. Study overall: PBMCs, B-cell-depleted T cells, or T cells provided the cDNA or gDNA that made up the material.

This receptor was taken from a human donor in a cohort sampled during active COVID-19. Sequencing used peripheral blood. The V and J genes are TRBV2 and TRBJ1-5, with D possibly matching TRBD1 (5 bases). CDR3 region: CASSGGGNQPQHF. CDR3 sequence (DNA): TGTGCCAGCAGTGGGGGGGGGAATCAGCCCCAGCATTTT.